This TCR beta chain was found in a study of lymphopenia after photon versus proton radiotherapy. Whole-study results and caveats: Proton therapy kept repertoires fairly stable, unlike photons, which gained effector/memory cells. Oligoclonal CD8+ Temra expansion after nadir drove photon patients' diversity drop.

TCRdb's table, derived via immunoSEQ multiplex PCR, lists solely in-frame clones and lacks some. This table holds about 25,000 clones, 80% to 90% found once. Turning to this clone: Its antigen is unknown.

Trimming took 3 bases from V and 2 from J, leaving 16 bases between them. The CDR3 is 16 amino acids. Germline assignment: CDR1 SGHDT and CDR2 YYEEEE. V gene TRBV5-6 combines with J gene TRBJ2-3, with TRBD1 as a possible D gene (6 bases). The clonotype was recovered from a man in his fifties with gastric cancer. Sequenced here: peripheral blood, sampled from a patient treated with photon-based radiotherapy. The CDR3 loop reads CASSSGQSFFTDTQYF. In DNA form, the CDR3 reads TGTGCCAGCAGCTCCGGACAGAGCTTTTTCACAGATACGCAGTATTTT.